These 10 T cell receptor beta chains came from one sample sequenced in a study of blood T cell repertoires in COVID-19. TCRdb's copy holds only in-frame clones and misses some; the assay was immunoSEQ multiplex PCR. The sample consists of fewer than 130,000 clones, 70% to 90% of them appearing once. Input material: peripheral blood. These receptor sequences come from a human donor in a cohort sampled during active COVID-19.

The J gene is TRBJ1-2, the V gene TRBV29-1; D is unclear. Germline V CDR1 and CDR2: SQVTM, ANQGSEA. CDR3 length equals 10 residues. The V end was cut by 3 bases, the J end by 3 bases, with 2 bases between. The CDR3 DNA reads as TGCAGCGTTGACTACTATGGCTACACCTTC. The encoded protein is CSVDYYGYTF.

The chain is built from TRBV25-1 and TRBJ1-4, with TRBD1 matching 11 bases. The CDR3 totals 15 residues. Unmatched junction bases numbered 9, after V lost 8 bases and J lost 7 bases. Germline V gives CDR1 MGHDK, CDR2 SYGVNS. CDR3 sequence reads: CASQDTGTGGEKLFF. The DNA for the CDR3 is TGTGCCAGCCAGGACACCGGGACAGGGGGTGAAAAACTGTTTTTT.

The V and J genes are TRBV15 and TRBJ2-3, with D perhaps TRBD2 (6 bases). The CDR3 extends over 14 amino acids. Germline V CDR1 and CDR2: LNHNV, YYDKDF (reference sequence). Trimming took off 0 bases at V and 8 bases at J, with 12 bases between the two ends. CDR3 bases: TGTGCCACCAGCAGAGAGCTCGGGGGAGGTACGCAGTATTTT. Its protein is CATSRELGGGTQYF. The full variable domain, rest sourced from reference TRBV15 and TRBJ2-3, is DAMVIQNPRYQVTQFGKPVTLSCSQTLNHNVMYWYQQKSSQAPKLLFHYYDKDFNNEADTPDNFQSRRPNTSFCFLDIRSPGLGDTAMYLCATSRELGGGTQYFGPGTRLTVL.

The DNA of the CDR3 is TGTGCCAGCAGTGAACAGGGGGCTTACACTGAAGCTTTCTTT. This translates into CASSEQGAYTEAFF. The V gene is TRBV6-1, the J gene TRBJ1-1; 8 nucleotides align to TRBD1. The CDR3 runs 14 residues. CDR1 and CDR2 from the germline V gene are MNHNS and SASEGT. V lost 2 bases to trimming and J lost 3 bases; unmatched junction nucleotides: 2.

This clone has only a few counts. V is TRBV30 and J is TRBJ1-1; TRBD1 matches at 7 bases. The length of the CDR3 is 13 residues. After removal of 4 bases from V and 4 bases from J, the junction contained 6 bases not matched to a gene. The germline CDR1 and CDR2 sequences are GTSNPN and SVGIG (reference sequence). CDR3 sequence (DNA): TGTGCCTGGAAAAGACAGGGTGGCACTGAAGCTTTCTTT. Its translation: CAWKRQGGTEAFF.

The V call is TRBV30, the J call TRBJ1-4; tentatively, D is TRBD1 (5 bases). The V end was cut by 6 bases, the J end by 1 base, with 9 bases between. The CDR3 has 13 amino acids. CDR1 and CDR2 from the germline V gene are GTSNPN and SVGIG (reference sequence). The CDR3 nucleotides are TGTGCCTGCTCAGGGCAAACTAATGAAAAACTGTTTTTT. It specifies CACSGQTNEKLFF.

The chain couples TRBV7-3 to TRBJ2-1; 7 bases match TRBD2. The trim removed 2 bases at V and 3 bases at J, leaving 4 bases unmatched. Germline assignment: CDR1 SGHTA and CDR2 FQGTGA. The CDR3 extends over 15 amino acids. DNA of the CDR3: TGTGCCAGCAGCTTAGGCGGGGGAGACTACAATGAGCAGTTCTTC. This translates into CASSLGGGDYNEQFF.

This rearrangement joins TRBV7-3 to TRBJ2-5; 7 nucleotides match TRBD1. Germline V gives CDR1 SGHTA, CDR2 FQGTGA. V lost 1 base to trimming and J lost 6 bases; unmatched junction nucleotides: 11. CDR3 length: 16 amino acids. This chain's CDR3 is CASSLNTGELRKTQYF. The CDR3 DNA sequence: TGTGCCAGCAGCTTAAATACAGGGGAATTGCGAAAGACCCAGTACTTC.

The DNA of the CDR3 is TGTGCCAGCAGTTACTCCCCAGGGGTCGGCACTGAAGCTTTCTTT. It specifies CASSYSPGVGTEAFF. The V and J genes are TRBV6-6 and TRBJ1-1, with D maybe TRBD1 (6 bases). CDR3 length equals 15 residues. V was trimmed by 0 bases and J by 4 bases, leaving 12 bases between them. Germline loops: CDR1 MNHNY, CDR2 SVGAGI (reference sequence).

This chain links TRBV5-5 with TRBJ2-1, with 9 bases identical to TRBD2. CDR1 is SGHKS, CDR2 YYEKEE, per germline (reference sequence). CDR3 length: 16 amino acids. V dropped 0 bases and J dropped 6; count of bases not matched to a gene: 7. For the CDR3, the DNA is TGTGCCAGCAGCTTGGAGGTTAGCGGGGGCCTCAATGAGCAGTTCTTC. It codes for CASSLEVSGGLNEQFF.